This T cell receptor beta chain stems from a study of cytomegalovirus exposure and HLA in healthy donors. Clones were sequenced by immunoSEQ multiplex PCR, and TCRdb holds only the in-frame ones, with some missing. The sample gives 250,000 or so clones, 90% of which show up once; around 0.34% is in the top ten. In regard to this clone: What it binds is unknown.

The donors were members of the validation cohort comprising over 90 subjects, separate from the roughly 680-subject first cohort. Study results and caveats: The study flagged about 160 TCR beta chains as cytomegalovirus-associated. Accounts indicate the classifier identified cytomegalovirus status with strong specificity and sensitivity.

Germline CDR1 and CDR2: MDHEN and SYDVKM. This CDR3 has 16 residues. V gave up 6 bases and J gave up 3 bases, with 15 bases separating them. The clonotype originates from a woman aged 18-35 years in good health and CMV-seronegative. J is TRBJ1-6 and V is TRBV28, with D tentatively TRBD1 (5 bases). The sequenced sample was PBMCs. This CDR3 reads CASRPSGLSYNSPLHF. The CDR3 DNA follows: TGTGCCAGCAGACCCTCAGGGCTGAGCTATAATTCACCCCTCCACTTT. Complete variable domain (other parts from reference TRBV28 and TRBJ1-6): DVKVTQSSRYLVKRTGEKVFLECVQDMDHENMFWYRQDPGLGLRLIYFSYDVKMKEKGDIPEGYSVSREKKERFSLILESASTNQTSMYLCASRPSGLSYNSPLHFGNGTRLTVT.